This T cell receptor (beta chain) was identified during a study of T cell repertoires in cytomegalovirus infection (dated by TCRdb to between 2017 and 2020). In the study overall: The HLA type of each donor mattered for the analysis, because public TCR beta signatures pointed to carriage of CMV infection along with the matching HLA type.

A few counts support this clonotype. The antigen this receptor binds is unknown. Base qualities are not at hand, and no much larger clone is one base apart. TCRdb shows the sequencer as Illumina HiSeq 1500. The public sequencing data were trimmed at Q25 with fastp and processed into clonotypes with MiXCR by TCRdb, which kept only in-frame beta chains. All rows with the same CDR3 protein become a single entry with the most common DNA and genes. Across this sample there are around 260,000 distinct CDR3 sequences, with 25% seen only once. The ten largest clones capture approximately 14% of the sample. Findings and caveats that apply to the study as a whole: In both this cohort and an independent roughly 400-donor cohort, the cumulative frequency of public TCR beta family members distinguished carriers of CMV infection plus the relevant HLA type. The ex vivo response was dominated by HLA-C-restricted CMV-specific TCR beta clonotypes, and the single most frequent clonotype in two of eight donors was supplied by these HLA-C-restricted clonotypes.

V and J lose 7 bases and 4 bases, and a span of 16 bases separates them. The CDR3 numbers 14 residues from cysteine through phenylalanine. The entry retains the CDR3 DNA only, 42 bases that are in frame from base 1. The clonotype was recovered from a human donor in good health (CMV status not recorded). Some clones in this sample may be carry-over from other donors' samples. Sequencing used PBMCs. The chain employs TRBV12-3 or TRBV12-4 and TRBJ1-2; the D gene is perhaps TRBD1, on 6 matching bases. This receptor carries the CDR3 CASTLGGATYGYTF. In nucleotide form, the sequence is TGTGCCAGCACCCTCGGGGGGGCTACCTATGGCTACACCTTC.